Following are 17 T cell receptor beta chains from one sample sequenced in a study of cytomegalovirus exposure and HLA in healthy donors. The study ran its PCR with 60 Vbeta and 13 Jbeta primers. Here immunoSEQ multiplex PCR was the method, and the copy in TCRdb shows in-frame clones only, minus some. The table has under 130,000 clones, roughly 85% seen once; the top ten hold over 3%. Sample: PBMCs. Receptors originate from a middle-aged woman in good health and CMV-seronegative.

The rearrangement joins TRBV5-1 to TRBJ1-1; no definite D call. Germline loops: CDR1 SGHRS, CDR2 YFSETQ. Trimming shortened V by 0 bases and J by 1 base, and 7 bases separated the two germline ends. The CDR3 runs to 14 residues. The CDR3: CASSLDQANTEAFF. CDR3 in DNA: TGCGCCAGCAGCTTGGACCAGGCGAACACTGAAGCTTTCTTT.

V usage is TRBV7-2 and J usage is TRBJ2-4; 8 bases are a match to TRBD2. The germline gives CDR1 SGHTA, CDR2 FQGNSA. This CDR3 has 15 amino acids. J was trimmed by 2 bases and V by 2 bases; bases with no gene match: 2. CDR3 sequence: CASSLSGRTKNIQYF. The DNA for the CDR3 is TGTGCCAGCAGCTTAAGCGGGAGAACCAAAAACATTCAGTACTTC.

This clone was seen only a few times. V usage is TRBV7-9 and J usage is TRBJ2-6, with a tentative D call TRBD2 (6 bases). In germline, CDR1 is SEHNR, CDR2 FQNEAQ (reference sequence). The CDR3 is 15 amino acids. V lost 6 bases to trimming and J lost 0 bases, with 9 bases between them. CDR3 protein: CASRGLLSGANVLTF. The CDR3 coding sequence is TGTGCCAGCAGGGGACTCCTCTCTGGGGCCAACGTCCTGACTTTC.

The V call is TRBV11-2, the J call TRBJ1-2; maybe TRBD1 (5 bases). The CDR3 is 12 residues long. Germline loops: CDR1 SGHAT, CDR2 FQNNGV. Trimming cost V 7 bases and J 8 bases, with 14 bases left between them. The CDR3 is CASTLGGIGYTF. The CDR3 nucleotides are TGTGCCAGCACCTTGGGGGGTATCGGCTACACCTTC.

The CDR3 DNA follows: TGTGCCAGCAGCAGACTTCAAGCGGGAGGTCTGAGTGAGCAGTTCTTC. This codes for CASSRLQAGGLSEQFF. The chain uses TRBV14 and TRBJ2-1; TRBD2 aligns across 9 bases. The CDR3 spans 16 residues. Germline V gives CDR1 SGHDN, CDR2 FVKESK. After removal of 5 bases from V and 9 bases from J, the junction contained 14 bases not matched to a gene. The full variable domain, completed using reference TRBV14 and TRBJ2-1, is EAGVTQFPSHSVIEKGQTVTLRCDPISGHDNLYWYRRVMGKEIKFLLHFVKESKQDESGMPNNRFLAERTGGTYSTLKVQPAELEDSGVYFCASSRLQAGGLSEQFFGPGTRLTVL.

This clone has a single count. V and J are TRBV5-1 and TRBJ2-3; D is possibly TRBD2 (6 bases). The CDR3 totals 15 residues. The germline V gene encodes CDR1 SGHRS and CDR2 YFSETQ. V dropped 4 bases and J dropped 0 bases, with 12 bases sitting between them. The DNA of the CDR3 is TGCGCCAGCAGCGCGACTAGACCTAGCACAGATACGCAGTATTTT. Translating gives CASSATRPSTDTQYF.

This rearrangement joins TRBV6-1 to TRBJ1-2; the D gene is possibly TRBD1 (6 bases). Trimming pared 4 bases from V and 0 bases from J, leaving 15 bases between. The CDR3 has 16 residues. The germline CDR1 and CDR2 sequences are MNHNS and SASEGT. The CDR3: CASSVNRARSNYGYTF. CDR3 nucleotide sequence: TGTGCCAGCAGTGTAAACAGGGCCCGATCTAACTATGGCTACACCTTC.

Worth noting for this clone: A read error may account for a junction end that differs from germline. J is TRBJ1-2 and V is TRBV7-9, with a possible D match to TRBD1 (5 bases). This CDR3 region has 14 residues. Germline V gene data show CDR1 as SEHNR and CDR2 as FQNEAQ (reference sequence). The CDR3 region has the DNA TGTTCCAGCAGCTCGGGACTGCCTAACTATGGCTACACCTTC. Translated: CSSSSGLPNYGYTF.

The chain couples TRBV5-8 to TRBJ1-6, with 7 bases lining up with TRBD1. J gave up 4 bases and V 6 bases, and 19 bases lay outside the gene matches. The CDR3 totals 19 residues. The V gene's germline CDR1 is SGHTS and CDR2 YDEGEE. CDR3 loop: CASTPDVGTVGGYNSPLHF. DNA of the CDR3: TGTGCCAGCACACCCGACGTGGGGACAGTTGGGGGATATAATTCACCCCTCCACTTT.

The chain is built from TRBV28 and TRBJ2-3; D remains unclear. The germline CDR1 and CDR2 sequences are MDHEN and SYDVKM. Trimming cost V 4 bases and J 2 bases, with 16 bases left between them. The CDR3 length is 16 residues. CDR3 in amino acids: CASSSLLGRDTDTQYF. CDR3 sequence (DNA): TGTGCCAGCAGTTCCCTCCTAGGCAGAGACACAGATACGCAGTATTTT.

The chain has TRBV18 and TRBJ1-5; no definite D call. CDR1 and CDR2 from the germline V gene are KGHSH and LQKENI. V was shortened by 2 bases and J by 2 bases, with 4 bases between the two germline ends. The CDR3 sequence is 13 residues long. The CDR3 sequence is CASSPGGNQPQHF. DNA for the CDR3: TGTGCCAGCTCACCAGGAGGCAATCAGCCCCAGCATTTT.

The gene calls are TRBV6-5 and TRBJ1-1; TRBD1 matches 7 bases. Germline assignment: CDR1 MNHEY and CDR2 SVGAGI. The CDR3 loop spans 11 amino acids. Trimming at V came to 10 bases and at J to 8 bases, leaving 7 bases not matched to a gene. CDR3 residues: CAIFGDSEAFF. The CDR3 coding sequence is TGTGCCATCTTCGGGGACAGCGAAGCTTTCTTT.

Only one count was recorded for this clone. V and J are TRBV28 and TRBJ2-4, with D possibly being TRBD1 (5 bases). V was clipped by 5 bases and J by 0 bases, with 11 bases between them. The germline V gene encodes CDR1 MDHEN and CDR2 SYDVKM. The CDR3 runs to 15 residues. Here the CDR3 DNA reads TGTGCCAGCAGTACTTGGACATTAGCCAAAAACATTCAGTACTTC. The encoded protein is CASSTWTLAKNIQYF. The complete variable domain, with remaining parts taken from reference TRBV28 and TRBJ2-4, reads DVKVTQSSRYLVKRTGEKVFLECVQDMDHENMFWYRQDPGLGLRLIYFSYDVKMKEKGDIPEGYSVSREKKERFSLILESASTNQTSMYLCASSTWTLAKNIQYFGAGTRLSVL.

V and J are TRBV9 and TRBJ1-1; D is unresolved. Trimming stripped 0 bases from V and 0 bases from J, with 9 bases between. This CDR3 has 15 amino acids. Germline V gene lookup returns CDR1 SGDLS and CDR2 YYNGEE. For the CDR3, the DNA is TGTGCCAGCAGCGTAGGGGGAGGGCTGAACACTGAAGCTTTCTTT. Protein product: CASSVGGGLNTEAFF.

The V and J genes are TRBV5-4 and TRBJ2-7; 9 bases align to TRBD1. CDR1 and CDR2 (germline): SGHNT, YYREEE (reference sequence). CDR3 size: 16 residues. V lost 4 bases to trimming and J lost 5 bases; unmatched junction nucleotides: 13. The CDR3 nucleotides read TGTGCCAGCAGCCCTGGGAGGGACAGGGTATTCAACGAGCAGTACTTC. It codes for CASSPGRDRVFNEQYF.

The chain couples TRBV7-2 to TRBJ2-1; 11 bases map to TRBD1. Germline V gene data show CDR1 as SGHTA and CDR2 as FQGNSA. V was pared by 5 bases and J by 0 bases, with 9 bases of the junction left unmatched. This CDR3 has 18 amino acids. CDR3 amino acids: CASSAVSGTGGSYNEQFF. CDR3 DNA sequence: TGTGCCAGCAGCGCCGTTTCCGGGACAGGGGGCTCCTACAATGAGCAGTTCTTC.

This chain connects TRBV18 to TRBJ2-1; D is possibly TRBD1 (6 bases). The length of the CDR3 is 15 residues. Deletions cut 2 bases from V and 3 bases from J, with 11 bases between. CDR1 and CDR2 from the germline V gene are KGHSH and LQKENI. The CDR3 is CASSPGRGDYNEQFF. The CDR3 coding sequence is TGTGCCAGCTCACCAGGCAGGGGAGACTACAATGAGCAGTTCTTC.